This TCR beta chain was profiled in a study of identifying expanded T cells in peripheral blood. Germline CDR1 reads SGHRS; CDR2 reads YFSETQ. V dropped 0 bases and J dropped 0 bases, with 8 bases sitting between them. The CDR3 length is 15 residues. Measured with immunoSEQ multiplex PCR; TCRdb has only the in-frame clones, and not every one. The repertoire consists of 120,000 or so clones, with approximately 80% occurring once and the leading ten covering roughly 3.3%. A remark on this clone: The antigen remains undetermined.

No infections or other immune events were documented during collection. Study results and limitations: Across healthy donors, higher total template counts meant significantly greater two-week count variance. Over around two and four weeks, about 15 and 19 clones changed, versus more than 1 between replicates.

The source of this sequence is a person aged 18 to 75 in good health. The rearrangement uses TRBV5-1 and TRBJ2-3; perhaps D is TRBD1 or TRBD2 (5 bases each). Material: blood. The CDR3 sequence is CASSLGGPSTDTQYF. For the CDR3, the DNA is TGCGCCAGCAGCTTGGGGGGACCGAGCACAGATACGCAGTATTTT. Filled out from reference TRBV5-1 and TRBJ2-3, the complete variable domain reads KAGVTQTPRYLIKTRGQQVTLSCSPISGHRSVSWYQQTPGQGLQFLFEYFSETQRNKGNFPGRFSGRQFSNSRSEMNVSTLELGDSALYLCASSLGGPSTDTQYFGPGTRLTVL.